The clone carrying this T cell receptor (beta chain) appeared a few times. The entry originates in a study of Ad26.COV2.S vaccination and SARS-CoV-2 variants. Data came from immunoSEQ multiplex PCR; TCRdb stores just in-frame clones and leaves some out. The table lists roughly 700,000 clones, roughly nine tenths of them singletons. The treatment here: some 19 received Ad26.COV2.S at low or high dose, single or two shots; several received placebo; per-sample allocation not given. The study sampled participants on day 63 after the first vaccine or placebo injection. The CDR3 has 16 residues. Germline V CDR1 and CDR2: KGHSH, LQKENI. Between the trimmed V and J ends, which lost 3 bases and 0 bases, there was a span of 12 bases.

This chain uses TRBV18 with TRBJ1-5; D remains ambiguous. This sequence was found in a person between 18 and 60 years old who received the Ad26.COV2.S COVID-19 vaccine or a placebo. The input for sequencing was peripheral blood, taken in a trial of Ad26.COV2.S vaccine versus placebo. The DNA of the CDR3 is TGTGCCAGCTCACCCTCGGACGTCTATAGCAATCAGCCCCAGCATTTT. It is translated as CASSPSDVYSNQPQHF. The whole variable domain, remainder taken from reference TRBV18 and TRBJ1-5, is NAGVMQNPRHLVRRRGQEARLRCSPMKGHSHVYWYRQLPEEGLKFMVYLQKENIIDESGMPKERFSAEFPKEGPSILRIQQVVRGDSAAYFCASSPSDVYSNQPQHFGDGTRLSIL.